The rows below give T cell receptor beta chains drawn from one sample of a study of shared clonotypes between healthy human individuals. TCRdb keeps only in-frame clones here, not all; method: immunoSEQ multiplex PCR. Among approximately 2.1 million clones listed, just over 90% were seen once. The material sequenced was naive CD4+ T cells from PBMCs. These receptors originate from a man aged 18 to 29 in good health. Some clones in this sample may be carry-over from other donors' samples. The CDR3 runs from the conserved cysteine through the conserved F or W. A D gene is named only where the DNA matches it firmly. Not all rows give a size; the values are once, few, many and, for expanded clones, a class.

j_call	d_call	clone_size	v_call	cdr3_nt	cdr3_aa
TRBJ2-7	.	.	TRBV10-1	TGCGCCAGCAGTGACCAGGACTATTCCTACGAGCAGTACTTC	CASSDQDYSYEQYF
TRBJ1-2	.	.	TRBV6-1	TGTGCCAGCAGTTTTCCGGATCACCGCTATGGCTACACCTTC	CASSFPDHRYGYTF
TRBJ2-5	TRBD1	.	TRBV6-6	TGTGCCAGCAGTGACAGGGGGGTTGGGGAGACCCAGTACTTC	CASSDRGVGETQYF
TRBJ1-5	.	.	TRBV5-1	TGCGCCAGCAGCTTGGAAGTGAATCAGCCCCAGCATTTT	CASSLEVNQPQHF
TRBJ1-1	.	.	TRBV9	TGTGCCAGCAGCGCAGGGACCGTGAACACTGAAGCTTTCTTT	CASSAGTVNTEAFF
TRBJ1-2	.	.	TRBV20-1	TGCAGTGCCGGGGACTATGGCTACACCTTC	CSAGDYGYTF
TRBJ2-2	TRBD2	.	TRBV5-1	TGCGCCAGCAGCTCACCCCCGGGGACTAGCAGGTACACCGGGGAGCTGTTTTTT	CASSSPPGTSRYTGELFF
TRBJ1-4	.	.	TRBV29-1	TGCAGCGTCCACATGGGGGGACTAGGGGAAAAACTGTTTTTT	CSVHMGGLGEKLFF
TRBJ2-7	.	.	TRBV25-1	TGTGCCAGCAGTTCCTTGGGCCTCTACGAGCAGTACTTC	CASSSLGLYEQYF
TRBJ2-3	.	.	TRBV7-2	TGTGCCAGCAGCCCCCCCGGAGGTCGTTATACGCAGTATTTT	CASSPPGGRYTQYF
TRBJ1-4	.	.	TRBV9	TGTGCCAGCAGCCTCCGGCCCACAGGGATGGAAGGTGAAAAACTGTTTTTT	CASSLRPTGMEGEKLFF
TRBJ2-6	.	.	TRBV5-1	TGCGCCAGCAGCCGTAGTAAAGGTTACTCTGGGGCCAACGTCCTGACTTTC	CASSRSKGYSGANVLTF
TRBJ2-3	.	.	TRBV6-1	TGTGCCAGCAGGGTGGGACCAAGCACAGATACGCAGTATTTT	CASRVGPSTDTQYF
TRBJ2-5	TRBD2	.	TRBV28	TGTGCCAGCAGTCCACTAGCGGGAGAGACCCAGTACTTC	CASSPLAGETQYF
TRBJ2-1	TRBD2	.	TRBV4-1	TGCGCCAGCAGCCAAGAGACTAGCAGGAGGTCCAATGAGCAGTTCTTC	CASSQETSRRSNEQFF
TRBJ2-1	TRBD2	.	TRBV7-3	TGTGCCAGCAGCCTCACTAGCGGTCTATACAATGAGCAGTTCTTC	CASSLTSGLYNEQFF
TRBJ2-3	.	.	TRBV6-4	TGTGCCAGCAGTTACAGCTACTCGACAGATACGCAGTATTTT	CASSYSYSTDTQYF
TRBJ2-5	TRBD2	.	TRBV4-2	TGTGCCAGCAGCCAGGGACTAGCGGGAGGGCAAGAGACCCAGTACTTC	CASSQGLAGGQETQYF
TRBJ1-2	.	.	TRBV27	TGTGCCAGCAGTCTGTACAGGATTGGCTATGGCTACACCTTC	CASSLYRIGYGYTF
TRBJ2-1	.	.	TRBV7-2	TGTGCCAGCAGCCTCCAACTTAGCCAGTTCTTC	CASSLQLSQFF
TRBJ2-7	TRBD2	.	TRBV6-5	TGTGCCAGCAGTTTCCGACTAGCGGGAGCGGATGAGCAGTACTTC	CASSFRLAGADEQYF
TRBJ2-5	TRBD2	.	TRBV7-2	TGTGCCAGCAGCTTCCGGACTAGCGGTAAAGAGACCCAGTACTTC	CASSFRTSGKETQYF
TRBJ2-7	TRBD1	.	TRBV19	TGTGCCAGTAGTCCCCGATTGCGGACAGGATCCTACGAGCAGTACTTC	CASSPRLRTGSYEQYF
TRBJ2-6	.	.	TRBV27	TGTGCCAGCAGTTTATCTTGGAACTCTGGGGCCAACGTCCTGACTTTC	CASSLSWNSGANVLTF
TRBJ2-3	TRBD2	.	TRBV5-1	TGCGCCAGCAGCTTGGGGGGACTAGCGGGAGGTGCGGCAGATACGCAGTATTTT	CASSLGGLAGGAADTQYF
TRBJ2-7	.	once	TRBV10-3	TGTGCCATCAGTGGGGACTCGCCCTCCGAGCAGTACTTC	CAISGDSPSEQYF
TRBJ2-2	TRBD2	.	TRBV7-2	TGTGCCAGCAGCTTAGGGGACTACCTGAACACCGGGGAGCTGTTTTTT	CASSLGDYLNTGELFF
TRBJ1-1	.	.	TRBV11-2	TGTGCCAGCAGCCCGCATCGAAAGGGAGCTTTCTTT	CASSPHRKGAFF
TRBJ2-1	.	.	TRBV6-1	TGTGCCAGCAGGGACTGGACCACCTACAATGAGCAGTTCTTC	CASRDWTTYNEQFF
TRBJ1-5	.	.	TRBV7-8	TGTGCCAGCAGCTTAGCGGGGAGAGGAGAGGCCAATCAGCCCCAGCATTTT	CASSLAGRGEANQPQHF
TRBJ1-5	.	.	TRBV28	TGTGCCAGCAGCCAACGGATCTGGAAGGATCAGCCCCAGCATTTT	CASSQRIWKDQPQHF
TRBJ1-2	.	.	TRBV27	TGTGCCAGCAGTTTCCGGGGCAACTATGGCTACACCTTC	CASSFRGNYGYTF
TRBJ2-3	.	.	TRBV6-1	TGTGCCAGCAAGGTTGCTAGCGGCACAGATACGCAGTATTTT	CASKVASGTDTQYF
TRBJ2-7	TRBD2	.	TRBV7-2	TGTGCCAGCAGCTCCCCTCCGGGACTAGCCTACGAGCAGTACTTC	CASSSPPGLAYEQYF
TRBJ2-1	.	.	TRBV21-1	TGTGCCAGCAGCACTCCAGGACTAGCGGGAAGGTACAATGAGCAGTTCTTC	CASSTPGLAGRYNEQFF
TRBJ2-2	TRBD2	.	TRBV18	TGTGCCAGCTCACCCGGACTAGCGCGGAACACCGGGGAGCTGTTTTTT	CASSPGLARNTGELFF
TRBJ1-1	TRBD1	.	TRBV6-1	TGTGCCAGCAGACCAACCGACAGGGGCGAAGCTTTCTTT	CASRPTDRGEAFF
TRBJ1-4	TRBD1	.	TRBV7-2	TGTGCCAGCAGCTTAGAACGCACAGGGGGGAAACTGTTTTTT	CASSLERTGGKLFF
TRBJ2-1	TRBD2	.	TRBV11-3	TGTGCCAGCAGCCACGGGACTAGCGTGCTCTACAATGAGCAGTTCTTC	CASSHGTSVLYNEQFF
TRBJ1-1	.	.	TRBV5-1	TGCGCCAGCAGCACCCAAAACAGGGCCACTGAAGCTTTCTTT	CASSTQNRATEAFF
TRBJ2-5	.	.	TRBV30	TGTGCCTGGAGTCCCCCTAGCACGGTGGGGACCCAGTACTTC	CAWSPPSTVGTQYF
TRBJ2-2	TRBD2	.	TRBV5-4	TGTGCCAGCAGCCTGGGGCCTTTAGCGGGATACACCGGGGAGCTGTTTTTT	CASSLGPLAGYTGELFF
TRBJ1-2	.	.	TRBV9	TGTGCCAGCAGCACCGGCGGTCAGACTAACTATGGCTACACCTTC	CASSTGGQTNYGYTF
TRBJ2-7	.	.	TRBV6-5	TGTGCCAGCCAGGGACAAACCTACGAGCAGTACTTC	CASQGQTYEQYF
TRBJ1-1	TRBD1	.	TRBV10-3	TGTGCCATCAGTGGTCCGGGACAGGGGAACACTGAAGCTTTCTTT	CAISGPGQGNTEAFF
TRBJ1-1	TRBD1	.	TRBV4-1	TGCGCCAGCAGCCAAGACCCCAGGGGGCGCGAGGGATATGGTAACACTGAAGCTTTCTTT	CASSQDPRGREGYGNTEAFF
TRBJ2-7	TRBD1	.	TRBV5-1	TGCGCCAGCAGCTTGGATCCGGCAGGGACAGGGTACGAGCAGTACTTC	CASSLDPAGTGYEQYF